These 4 T cell receptor beta chains were all obtained from the same sample, sequenced in a study of T cells after yellow fever vaccination. TCRdb re-called the 5' RACE reads through MiXCR, storing one row per CDR3 protein. The sample lists about 630,000 distinct CDR3 sequences, 10% to 15% occurring once. This specimen was PBMCs, taken on the day of the yellow fever booster vaccination. Source of these receptors: a man aged 25 to 40 who received the YFV17D yellow fever vaccine.

The CDR3 nucleotides are TGTGCCAGCAGCCCATCGGGACTAGCTCAAGAGACCCAGTACTTC. It translates to CASSPSGLAQETQYF. J is TRBJ2-5 and V is TRBV7-3; 9 nucleotides match TRBD2. Germline-derived CDR1 and CDR2 are SGHTA and FQGTGA. CDR3 length: 15 residues. Trimming took 5 bases from V and 2 from J; bases not matched to a gene: 6.

This clonotype came up many times. The chain couples TRBV7-2 to TRBJ2-1; D may correspond to TRBD1 or TRBD2 (7 bases each). The CDR3 runs to 15 residues. The germline CDR1 and CDR2 sequences are SGHTA and FQGNSA. The V and J ends lost 5 bases and 3 bases respectively, with 14 bases between them. CDR3 DNA: TGTGCCAGCAGCCCGCAGGGGGAGGGCTACAATGAGCAGTTCTTC. As protein: CASSPQGEGYNEQFF.

This sequence joins TRBV5-1 and TRBJ2-1, with 14 positions matching TRBD2. The germline gives CDR1 SGHRS, CDR2 YFSETQ. This CDR3 region has 16 residues. The V and J ends lost 5 bases and 5 bases, in that order; junction bases with no gene match: 6. The DNA for the CDR3 is TGCGCCAGCAGGGCCACGGGACTAGCGGGAGACAATGAGCAGTTCTTC. Translation: CASRATGLAGDNEQFF.

This clonotype was recorded a few times. The genes are TRBV2 and TRBJ2-1; 14 bases are shared with TRBD2. The CDR3 covers 15 residues. J lost 6 bases, V lost 6 bases, and 4 bases had no gene match. The germline CDR1 and CDR2 sequences are SNHLY and FYNNEI. DNA of the CDR3: TGTGCCAGCAGGGGGACTAGCGGGAGACTCAATGAGCAGTTCTTC. This encodes CASRGTSGRLNEQFF.